These T cell receptor beta chains were read from a single sample in a study of CD8+ T cells in alopecia areata. Libraries were prepared by immunoSEQ multiplex PCR; TCRdb keeps only in-frame clonotypes and omits some of them. The data show roughly 190,000 clones, 64% seen once. Sequenced material: CD4+ T cells sorted from blood, taken around week 49, from a patient treated with tofacitinib. The receptors were gathered from a human donor with alopecia areata. Each CDR3 is given with its conserved first and last residue. The D gene is left open where the match is weak. For some rows the clone size is stated as once, few or many, or as a class when expanded; others skip it.

abundance	v_gene	d_gene	j_gene	CDR3nt	CDR3aa
.	TRBV14	.	TRBJ1-6	TGTGCCAGCAGCCAGGCAGGGTTACATTCACCCCTCCACTTT	CASSQAGLHSPLHF
.	TRBV29-1	TRBD1	TRBJ2-2	TGCAGCGTTGCACCAGGGGGCAGGGGCGGGGAGCTGTTTTTT	CSVAPGGRGGELFF
.	TRBV29-1	.	TRBJ1-3	TGCAGCGTGGGGGCAGGGTCTGGAAACACCATATATTTT	CSVGAGSGNTIYF
.	TRBV7-4	TRBD1	TRBJ2-5	TGTGCCAGCAGCTCAACAGGGGTCTTGGTAGAGACCCAGTACTTC	CASSSTGVLVETQYF
.	TRBV4-3	.	TRBJ2-7	TGCGCCAGCAGCCAATCCCTTGAGAGCTCCTACGAGCAGTACTTC	CASSQSLESSYEQYF
many	TRBV5-1	.	TRBJ1-5	TGCGCCAGCAGCTTGTTACGGGCTGGCCAGCCCCAGCATTTT	CASSLLRAGQPQHF
.	TRBV2	TRBD2	TRBJ2-7	TGTGCCAGCAGTGTCGCCACTAGCGGGAGATACTTC	CASSVATSGRYF
.	TRBV5-1	.	TRBJ2-3	TGCGCCAGCAGCCGGGGGGCCATAGATACGCAGTATTTT	CASSRGAIDTQYF
few	TRBV29-1	.	TRBJ2-5	TGCAGCGTTGCGGACAGCCTTGTCCAAGAGACCCAGTACTTC	CSVADSLVQETQYF
once	TRBV5-1	.	TRBJ1-6	TGCGCCAGCAGCCAAGCCGGGGATTCACCCCTCCACTTT	CASSQAGDSPLHF
few	TRBV29-1	.	TRBJ1-1	TGCAGCGTTGCTTCCTCTGTTGACACTGAAGCTTTCTTT	CSVASSVDTEAFF
.	TRBV10-3	.	TRBJ1-3	TGTGCCATCAGTGAGGGACAGACATCAACTGGAAACACCATATATTTT	CAISEGQTSTGNTIYF
.	TRBV29-1	.	TRBJ1-1	TGCAGCGCCGCCCTACAGGGAGCGGGCACTGAAGCTTTCTTT	CSAALQGAGTEAFF
few	TRBV6-6	.	TRBJ2-3	TGTGCCACCAACGGACAGTCAAGCACAGATACGCAGTATTTT	CATNGQSSTDTQYF
once	TRBV6-5	TRBD2	TRBJ2-7	TGTGCCAGCAGTTACTCTCTAGCGGGAGTCTACGAGCAGTACTTC	CASSYSLAGVYEQYF
.	TRBV5-6	.	TRBJ2-3	TGTGCCAGCAGCTTGGCTGGGGAAGGAGATACGCAGTATTTT	CASSLAGEGDTQYF
few	TRBV6-1	TRBD1	TRBJ1-5	TGTGCCAGCAGTGAAGGAAGGAGCCGACAGGGCCATCAGCCCCAGCATTTT	CASSEGRSRQGHQPQHF
.	TRBV6-6	.	TRBJ2-1	TGTGCCAGCAGTACTCGGGATGAGCAGTTCTTC	CASSTRDEQFF
once	TRBV4-1	.	TRBJ1-1	TGCGCCAGCAGCCCCAGCGACCCCACCACTGAAGCTTTCTTT	CASSPSDPTTEAFF
.	TRBV7-8	TRBD2	TRBJ2-2	TGTGCCAGCAGACGTAGCGGGGGGACGAACACCGGGGAGCTGTTTTTT	CASRRSGGTNTGELFF
.	TRBV25-1	.	TRBJ2-1	TGTGCCAGCAGTGATTTGGTTGGAGAGCAGTTCTTC	CASSDLVGEQFF
.	TRBV4-1	TRBD1	TRBJ2-7	TGCGCCAGCAGCCAAGATCTCGGACAGGGAGACTACGAGCAGTACTTC	CASSQDLGQGDYEQYF
.	TRBV5-4	.	TRBJ1-2	TGTGCCAGCACGGAACAGGGTGACTATGGCTACACCTTC	CASTEQGDYGYTF
.	TRBV5-4	.	TRBJ2-5	TGTGCCAGCAGCCCAAAGTCGGATCTCCAAGAGACCCAGTACTTC	CASSPKSDLQETQYF
many	TRBV19	.	TRBJ2-3	TGTGCCAGTAGCCCGTTGAAGGGAACTAGCACAGATACGCAGTATTTT	CASSPLKGTSTDTQYF
.	TRBV29-1	.	TRBJ2-7	TGCAGCGTCCTGGGGGGCTACGAGCAGTACTTC	CSVLGGYEQYF
.	TRBV27	.	TRBJ1-1	TGTGCCAGCAGTCCCCCAGGTAACTCCCCTGAAGCTTTCTTT	CASSPPGNSPEAFF
.	TRBV30	.	TRBJ1-2	TGTGCCTGGAGTGTAGGGGTTGGCTACACCTTC	CAWSVGVGYTF
.	TRBV7-2	.	TRBJ2-5	TGTGCCAGCAGCTTAGGCAGGGGGAGGGAGACCCAGTACTTC	CASSLGRGRETQYF
.	TRBV27	TRBD1	TRBJ2-5	TGTGCCAGCAGTCGCCAGGGGGATCGTAAAGAGACCCAGTACTTC	CASSRQGDRKETQYF
.	TRBV4-1	.	TRBJ2-1	TGCGCCAGCAGCCAAGAAGGAGGGGCGGGTGAGCAGTTCTTC	CASSQEGGAGEQFF